A single sample is the source of the 32 T cell receptor beta chains below, sequenced in a study of OX40 agonist ivuxolimab in advanced cancers. Libraries were built with the immunoSEQ multiplex PCR assay. TCRdb provides this immuneACCESS table in a form limited to in-frame rearrangements. Some clones are lacking; in checked studies, under half of them reflect an unresolved V gene, and why the rest are absent is not known. This sample is represented by about 65,000 clones; 80% to 90% of them were singletons. The ten largest account for over 0.3% of the sample. Specimen: CD4+ or CD8+ T cells sorted from blood, collected in a trial of the OX40 agonist ivuxolimab. The origin of the receptors is an adult with an advanced solid tumor such as melanoma, head and neck, liver or kidney cancer.

This sequence joins TRBV2 and TRBJ2-2; a weak D match, TRBD1 (6 bases). With 6 bases removed from V and 2 bases from J, the gap between germline ends came to 10 bases. CDR3 size: 14 residues. Germline CDR1 reads SNHLY; CDR2 reads FYNNEI. The CDR3 coding sequence is TGTGCCAGCAGCTGGACAGTCAACACCGGGGAGCTGTTTTTT. Translation gives CASSWTVNTGELFF.

The gene calls are TRBV30 and TRBJ1-5; D is uncertain. Germline V lookup: CDR1 GTSNPN, CDR2 SVGIG (reference sequence). Trimming stripped 2 bases from V and 3 bases from J, with 5 bases between. The CDR3 has 12 residues. The CDR3 coding sequence is TGTGCCTGGAGTATGACCAATCAGCCCCAGCATTTT. Translated, it gives CAWSMTNQPQHF.

This chain joins TRBV2 and TRBJ2-7, with D possibly matching TRBD1 (7 bases). Trimming removed 8 bases from V and 3 bases from J, with 14 bases in between. CDR1 is SNHLY, CDR2 FYNNEI, per germline. This CDR3 is 13 amino acids long. The CDR3 spells CASLRDSNYEQYF. The DNA for the CDR3 is TGTGCCAGCCTGCGGGACAGTAACTACGAGCAGTACTTC.

The genes are TRBV7-7 and TRBJ2-3; no clear D. V was shortened by 0 bases and J by 4 bases, with 5 bases between the two germline ends. Germline CDR1 is SSHAT and CDR2 is FNYEAQ (reference sequence). The length of the CDR3 is 13 residues. The CDR3 loop reads CASSLAEADTQYF. As DNA, the CDR3 is TGTGCCAGCAGCTTAGCCGAGGCAGATACGCAGTATTTT.

The V gene is TRBV14, the J gene TRBJ2-3; either TRBD1 or TRBD2 may fit D (6 bases each). V dropped 1 base and J dropped 9 bases, with 8 bases sitting between them. Germline CDR1 and CDR2: SGHDN and FVKESK. The CDR3 loop spans 12 amino acids. For the CDR3, the DNA is TGTGCCAGCAGCCAAGGAGGGGGGACGCAGTATTTT. Its translation: CASSQGGGTQYF.

V and J are TRBV2 and TRBJ1-1; 7 positions match TRBD1. V was clipped by 6 bases and J by 1 base; unmatched bases: 2. CDR3 size: 13 residues. Germline V gives CDR1 SNHLY, CDR2 FYNNEI. CDR3 DNA: TGTGCCAGCAGGGGACAGCCGAACACTGAAGCTTTCTTT. Protein sequence: CASRGQPNTEAFF.

The CDR3 DNA reads as TGTGCCAGCAGTCCTGGTGCGGGGCCCTTTGGCTACACCTTC. As protein: CASSPGAGPFGYTF. The chain couples TRBV6-6 to TRBJ1-2, with a weak D call TRBD1 (5 bases). This CDR3 is built from 14 residues. Germline CDR1 MNHNY, CDR2 SVGAGI (reference sequence). V was clipped by 5 bases and J by 7 bases, with 17 bases between them.

This chain connects TRBV7-9 to TRBJ2-7; TRBD2 matches 9 bases. The V segment lost 5 bases and the J segment 2 bases; nucleotides outside the gene matches: 7. The germline V gene has CDR1 SEHNR and CDR2 FQNEAQ (reference sequence). This CDR3 comprises 15 residues. CDR3 sequence reads: CASSPPGLAAYEQYF. In nucleotides, the CDR3 is TGTGCCAGCAGCCCGCCGGGACTAGCCGCCTACGAGCAGTACTTC.

The chain recombines TRBV5-4 with TRBJ1-5, with a possible D match to TRBD1 (6 bases). Germline values: CDR1 SGHNT, CDR2 YYREEE (reference sequence). The CDR3 extends over 14 amino acids. V was trimmed by 4 bases and J by 14 bases, leaving 22 bases between them. CDR3 sequence: CASSVQGAYQIEHF. CDR3 nucleotide sequence: TGTGCCAGCAGCGTACAGGGTGCCTATCAGATTGAGCATTTT.

The chain recombines TRBV2 with TRBJ2-5; the match to TRBD2 covers 11 bases. The germline gives CDR1 SNHLY, CDR2 FYNNEI. Trimming cost V 6 bases and J 1 base; bases outside gene matches: 4. This CDR3 has 15 amino acids. The CDR3, as DNA: TGTGCCAGCAGCGGGACTAGCGGAATCCAAGAGACCCAGTACTTC. Its translation: CASSGTSGIQETQYF.

This sequence joins TRBV27 and TRBJ2-3; D not certain. The CDR3 sequence is 14 residues long. CDR1 is MNHEY and CDR2 is SMNVEV in the germline V gene (reference sequence). V shed 2 bases and J shed 2 bases, with 8 bases lying between them. The CDR3: CASSLGSDTDTQYF. In DNA form, the CDR3 reads TGTGCCAGCAGTTTAGGGTCCGACACAGATACGCAGTATTTT.

A single count supports this clone. The chain couples TRBV4-2 to TRBJ1-2, with D perhaps matching TRBD1 (5 bases). V lost 5 bases and J 3 bases, leaving 13 bases between the germline ends. Looked up from germline, CDR1 is LGHNA and CDR2 is YNFKEQ. The CDR3 runs to 14 residues. The chain's CDR3 is CASSIQANYYGYTF. CDR3 nucleotides: TGTGCCAGCAGCATACAGGCCAATTACTATGGCTACACCTTC.

This sequence joins TRBV18 and TRBJ1-1; D gene unclear. Trimming shortened V by 3 bases and J by 0 bases, and 8 bases separated the two germline ends. Looked up from germline, CDR1 is KGHSH and CDR2 is LQKENI. The CDR3 has 14 amino acids. The CDR3 is CASSPDQMNTEAFF. The CDR3, as DNA: TGTGCCAGCTCACCGGATCAGATGAACACTGAAGCTTTCTTT. Looking up the rest from reference TRBV18 and TRBJ1-1 gives the full variable domain: NAGVMQNPRHLVRRRGQEARLRCSPMKGHSHVYWYRQLPEEGLKFMVYLQKENIIDESGMPKERFSAEFPKEGPSILRIQQVVRGDSAAYFCASSPDQMNTEAFFGQGTRLTVV.

This chain links TRBV11-3 with TRBJ2-1; D is perhaps TRBD2 (5 bases). This CDR3 spans 12 amino acids. CDR1 and CDR2 from the germline V gene are SGHNT and YENEEA. V gave up 5 bases and J gave up 10 bases, with 12 bases separating them. CDR3 residues: CASSPTTGEQFF. For the CDR3, the DNA is TGTGCCAGCAGCCCCACAACGGGGGAGCAGTTCTTC. Drawing the rest from reference TRBV11-3 and TRBJ2-1, the complete variable domain is EAGVVQSPRYKIIEKKQPVAFWCNPISGHNTLYWYLQNLGQGPELLIRYENEEAVDDSQLPKDRFSAERLKGVDSTLKIQPAELGDSAVYLCASSPTTGEQFFGPGTRLTVL.

This clone has only one observation. V and J are TRBV5-1 and TRBJ1-1; possibly TRBD1 for D (6 bases). The germline V gene has CDR1 SGHRS and CDR2 YFSETQ. V was shortened by 5 bases and J by 1 base, with 18 bases between the two germline ends. This CDR3 is built from 16 residues. CDR3 loop: CASSVRGNSWNTEAFF. CDR3 sequence (DNA): TGCGCCAGCAGTGTTAGGGGGAATAGTTGGAACACTGAAGCTTTCTTT. Filled out from reference TRBV5-1 and TRBJ1-1, the complete variable domain reads KAGVTQTPRYLIKTRGQQVTLSCSPISGHRSVSWYQQTPGQGLQFLFEYFSETQRNKGNFPGRFSGRQFSNSRSEMNVSTLELGDSALYLCASSVRGNSWNTEAFFGQGTRLTVV.

This chain links TRBV10-2 with TRBJ2-5; D call uncertain. The DNA end lines up better with TRBJ2-7; the J call may be wrong. This CDR3 region has 14 residues. The germline gives CDR1 WSHSY, CDR2 SAAADI. CDR3 sequence (DNA): TGCGCCAGCAAGCCCCGAGAGAGCTCCTACGAGCAGTACTTC. This translates into CASKPRESSYEQYF.

The chain carries TRBV18 and TRBJ2-7; TRBD2 matches 13 bases. From germline, CDR1 is KGHSH and CDR2 LQKENI. The CDR3 is made up of 16 amino acids. The V gene end was trimmed by 3 bases and the J gene end by 6 bases; junction bases not matched to a gene: 8. The CDR3 bases are TGTGCCAGCTCACCCCTGAGGACTAGCGGGGGAACCGAGCAGTACTTC. This codes for CASSPLRTSGGTEQYF.

This rearrangement joins TRBV15 to TRBJ2-1; D gene uncertain. The V gene's germline CDR1 is LNHNV and CDR2 YYDKDF (reference sequence). The CDR3 is 10 residues long. V lost 3 bases and J 9 bases, leaving 3 bases between the germline ends. In DNA form, the CDR3 reads TGTGCCACCAGCAGGGGTGAGCAGTTCTTC. Its translation is CATSRGEQFF.

This clone showed up just a few times. Other DNA sequences within the sample encode an identical CDR3. The rearrangement joins TRBV14 to TRBJ2-1; D gene ambiguous. The CDR3 runs 12 residues. Germline CDR1 and CDR2: SGHDN and FVKESK. Deletions cut 4 bases from V and 5 bases from J, with 6 bases between. The chain's CDR3 is CASSPTHNEQFF. CDR3 in DNA: TGTGCCAGCAGCCCGACTCACAATGAGCAGTTCTTC.

The gene calls are TRBV6-1 and TRBJ2-6; possibly TRBD2 for D (5 bases). The V gene's germline CDR1 is MNHNS and CDR2 SASEGT. V shed 7 bases and J shed 0 bases, with 10 bases lying between them. The CDR3 length is 15 residues. The CDR3 DNA reads as TGTGCCAGCAACGAGGGCTACTCTGGGGCCAACGTCCTGACTTTC. Amino acid sequence: CASNEGYSGANVLTF.

This chain joins TRBV19 and TRBJ2-1; TRBD2 agrees at 12 bases. The CDR3 contains 16 residues. Trimming removed 4 bases from V and 10 bases from J; junction bases left unmatched: 11. Germline lookup yields CDR1 LNHDA and CDR2 SQIVND (reference sequence). CDR3 amino acids: CASSTPTSGGLGEQFF. DNA for the CDR3: TGTGCCAGTAGTACCCCGACTAGCGGGGGACTCGGGGAGCAGTTCTTC.

The V call is TRBV19, the J call TRBJ2-5, with D perhaps matching TRBD1 (6 bases). The CDR3 contains 12 residues. Per germline, CDR1 LNHDA and CDR2 SQIVND (reference sequence). CDR3 in amino acids: CAVKGVGETQYF. The CDR3 DNA sequence: TGTGCTGTAAAGGGGGTCGGGGAGACCCAGTACTTC.

The chain employs TRBV19 and TRBJ2-7, with D perhaps matching TRBD2 (5 bases). Germline CDR1 reads LNHDA; CDR2 reads SQIVND (reference sequence). The CDR3 length is 15 residues. Trimming removed 1 base at V and 3 bases at J, with 13 bases between. CDR3: CASSIVGVQNYEQYF. The CDR3 bases are TGTGCCAGTAGTATAGTGGGAGTACAGAACTACGAGCAGTACTTC.

The chain uses TRBV5-8 and TRBJ2-1, with a weak D call TRBD2 (5 bases). CDR3 size: 16 residues. Per the germline V gene, CDR1 is SGHTS and CDR2 is YDEGEE. V was clipped by 2 bases and J by 0 bases, with 12 bases between them. The CDR3 DNA sequence: TGTGCCAGCAGCTTTGGACTTTCGAGCTCCTACAATGAGCAGTTCTTC. Amino acid sequence: CASSFGLSSSYNEQFF.

The J gene is TRBJ1-1, the V gene TRBV7-3, with no clear D. V lost 4 bases and J 4 bases, leaving 13 bases between the germline ends. Germline CDR1 is SGHTA and CDR2 is FQGTGA. The CDR3 runs 14 residues. This CDR3 reads CASSSTGYGTEAFF. In DNA, the CDR3 is TGTGCCAGCAGCTCTACGGGGTACGGCACTGAAGCTTTCTTT. Full variable domain (outside the CDR3, taken from reference TRBV7-3 and TRBJ1-1): GAGVSQTPSNKVTEKGKYVELRCDPISGHTALYWYRQSLGQGPEFLIYFQGTGAADDSGLPNDRFFAVRPEGSVSTLKIQRTERGDSAVYLCASSSTGYGTEAFFGQGTRLTVV.

The chain carries TRBV19 and TRBJ1-3; D possibly corresponds to TRBD1 (6 bases). CDR1 and CDR2 (germline): LNHDA, SQIVND (reference sequence). The CDR3 is made up of 15 amino acids. The V end was cut by 4 bases, the J end by 2 bases, with 12 bases between. The CDR3 DNA is TGTGCCAGTAGTACGGAACAGGGAACTGGAAACACCATATATTTT. Amino acids: CASSTEQGTGNTIYF. Full variable domain (outside the CDR3, taken from reference TRBV19 and TRBJ1-3): DGGITQSPKYLFRKEGQNVTLSCEQNLNHDAMYWYRQDPGQGLRLIYYSQIVNDFQKGDIAEGYSVSREKKESFPLTVTSAQKNPTAFYLCASSTEQGTGNTIYFGEGSWLTVV.

The rearrangement links TRBV11-2 to TRBJ1-5; the match to TRBD1 covers 8 bases. This CDR3 is built from 14 residues. After removal of 5 bases from V and 6 bases from J, the junction contained 6 bases not matched to a gene. The germline V gene encodes CDR1 SGHAT and CDR2 FQNNGV. The chain's CDR3 is CASSNTGGGQPQHF. The CDR3 DNA reads TGTGCCAGCAGCAATACAGGGGGTGGTCAGCCCCAGCATTTT.

This rearrangement joins TRBV29-1 to TRBJ2-5; D possibly corresponds to TRBD2 (7 bases). V gave up 6 bases and J gave up 2 bases, with 16 bases separating them. Per the germline V gene, CDR1 is SQVTM and CDR2 is ANQGSEA. The CDR3 totals 14 residues. The CDR3 protein is CSVGEGGRQETQYF. The CDR3 nucleotides are TGCAGCGTCGGGGAGGGGGGTCGGCAAGAGACCCAGTACTTC. The entire variable domain, with the rest obtained from reference TRBV29-1 and TRBJ2-5, is as follows: SAVISQKPSRDICQRGTSLTIQCQVDSQVTMMFWYRQQPGQSLTLIATANQGSEATYESGFVIDKFPISRPNLTFSTLTVSNMSPEDSSIYLCSVGEGGRQETQYFGPGTRLLVL.

This sequence joins TRBV11-2 and TRBJ2-7; D gene unclear. The germline CDR1 and CDR2 sequences are SGHAT and FQNNGV. Trimming shortened V by 3 bases and J by 1 base, and 13 bases separated the two germline ends. This CDR3 has 15 amino acids. This CDR3 is CASSFRVDSSYEQYF. DNA of the CDR3: TGTGCCAGCAGCTTTAGAGTCGACTCTTCCTACGAGCAGTACTTC.

The gene calls are TRBV7-9 and TRBJ1-2, with 7 bases identical to TRBD1. The CDR3 loop spans 12 amino acids. The V gene's germline CDR1 is SEHNR and CDR2 FQNEAQ (reference sequence). V was clipped by 5 bases and J by 6 bases; unmatched bases: 3. The CDR3 DNA reads as TGTGCCAGCAGCCTAACAGGGGATGGCTACACCTTC. Translation gives CASSLTGDGYTF.

The rearrangement joins TRBV11-2 to TRBJ2-6; D assignment may be TRBD1 or TRBD2 (5 bases each). Per germline, CDR1 SGHAT and CDR2 FQNNGV. There are 17 residues in the CDR3. The ends were cut back, 0 bases at V and 2 bases at J, with 11 bases in the middle. The CDR3 DNA follows: TGTGCCAGCAGCTTAGACGAGGGGTTAGCTGGGGCCAACGTCCTGACTTTC. This translates into CASSLDEGLAGANVLTF. Full variable domain (outside the CDR3, taken from reference TRBV11-2 and TRBJ2-6): EAGVAQSPRYKIIEKRQSVAFWCNPISGHATLYWYQQILGQGPKLLIQFQNNGVVDDSQLPKDRFSAERLKGVDSTLKIQPAKLEDSAVYLCASSLDEGLAGANVLTFGAGSRLTVL.

The CDR3 nucleotides are TGTGCCAGCAGCGGTCGAGCGACAGGGACCAAAAACATTCAGTACTTC. The encoded protein is CASSGRATGTKNIQYF. V gene TRBV5-8 combines with J gene TRBJ2-4; 7 bases fit TRBD1. The CDR3 consists of 16 residues. Germline CDR1 is SGHTS and CDR2 is YDEGEE. V lost 4 bases and J lost 2; bases outside the gene matches: 9.